This TCR beta chain originates from a study of T cells of healthy individuals. This clonotype showed up many times. TCRdb reprocessed the 5' RACE reads with MiXCR, giving one entry per CDR3 protein. The data show fewer than 75,000 distinct CDR3 sequences, about 16% seen once. Trimming took off 6 bases at V and 5 bases at J, with 17 bases between the two ends. Germline CDR1 reads MDHEN; CDR2 reads SYDVKM. The CDR3 totals 14 residues. The sequence was obtained from a human donor in good health. This chain joins TRBV28 and TRBJ2-7; D unclear. CDR3 bases: TGTGCCAGCAGGCTTCCGGGCGGATCCAACGAGCAGTACTTC. It yields the protein CASRLPGGSNEQYF.